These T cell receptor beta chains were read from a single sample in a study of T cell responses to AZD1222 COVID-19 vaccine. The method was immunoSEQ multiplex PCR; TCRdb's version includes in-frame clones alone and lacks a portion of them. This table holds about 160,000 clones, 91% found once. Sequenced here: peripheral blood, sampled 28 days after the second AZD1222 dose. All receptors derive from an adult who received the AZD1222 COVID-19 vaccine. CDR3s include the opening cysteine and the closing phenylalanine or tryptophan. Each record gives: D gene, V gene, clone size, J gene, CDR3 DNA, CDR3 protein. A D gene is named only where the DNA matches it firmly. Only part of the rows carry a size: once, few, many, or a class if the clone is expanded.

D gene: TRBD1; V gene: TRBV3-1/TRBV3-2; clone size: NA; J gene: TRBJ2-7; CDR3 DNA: TGTGCCAGCAGCCCTCGCATCGGGACAGGGAGGTACGAGCAGTACTTC; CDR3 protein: CASSPRIGTGRYEQYF
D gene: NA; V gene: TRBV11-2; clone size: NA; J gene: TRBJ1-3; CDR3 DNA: TGTGCCAGCAGTTCCCCCCGAGGGGGAAACACCATATATTTT; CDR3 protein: CASSSPRGGNTIYF
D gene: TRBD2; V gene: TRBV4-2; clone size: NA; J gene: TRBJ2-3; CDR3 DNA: TGTGCCAGCAGCCAAGAGGAGGGCGGGGGAACAGATACGCAGTATTTT; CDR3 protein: CASSQEEGGGTDTQYF
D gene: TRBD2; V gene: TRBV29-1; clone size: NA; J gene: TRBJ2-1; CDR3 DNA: TGCAGCGTTGAAGAATCCCCTAGCGGGAATGAGCAGTTCTTC; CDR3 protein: CSVEESPSGNEQFF
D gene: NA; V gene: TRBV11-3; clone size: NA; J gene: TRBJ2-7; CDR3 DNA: TGTGCCAGCAGCTTAGGACCGATCGGGACTTATATAAAGTACTTC; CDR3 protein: CASSLGPIGTYIKYF
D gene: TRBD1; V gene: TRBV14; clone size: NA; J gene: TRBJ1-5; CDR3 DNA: TGTGCCAGCAGCCGGACAGGCCGGGGTCAGCCCCAGCATTTT; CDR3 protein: CASSRTGRGQPQHF
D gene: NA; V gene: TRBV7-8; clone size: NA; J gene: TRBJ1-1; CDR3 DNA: TGTGCCAGCAGCCCCGGACAGACCGTCACTGAAGCTTTCTTT; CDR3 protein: CASSPGQTVTEAFF
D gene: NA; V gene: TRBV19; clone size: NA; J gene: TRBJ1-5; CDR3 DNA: TGTGCCAGTAGTATGAGGGACAACCATCAGCCCCAGCATTTT; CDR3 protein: CASSMRDNHQPQHF
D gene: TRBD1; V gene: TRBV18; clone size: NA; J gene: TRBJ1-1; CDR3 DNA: TGTGCCAGCTCAGCAGGGGGCGGGTTGACTGAAGCTTTCTTT; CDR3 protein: CASSAGGGLTEAFF
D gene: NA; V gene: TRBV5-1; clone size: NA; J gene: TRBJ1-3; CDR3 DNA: TGCGCCAGCAGCTTGTTCCCAGGGGTGGCGCTCTCTGGAAACACCATATATTTT; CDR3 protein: CASSLFPGVALSGNTIYF
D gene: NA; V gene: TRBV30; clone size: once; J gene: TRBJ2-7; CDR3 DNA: TGTGCCGGGAACGGGGATTCCTACGAGCAGTACTTC; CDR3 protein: CAGNGDSYEQYF
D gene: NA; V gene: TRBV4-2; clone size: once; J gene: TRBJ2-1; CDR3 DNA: TGTGCCAGCAGCCAAGATTTCGGAAGAAATGAGCAGTTCTTC; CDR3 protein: CASSQDFGRNEQFF
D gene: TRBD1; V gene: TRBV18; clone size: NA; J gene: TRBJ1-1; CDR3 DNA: TGTGCCAGCTCACCCCAGGGGACAGCGAACACTGAAGCTTTCTTT; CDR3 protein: CASSPQGTANTEAFF
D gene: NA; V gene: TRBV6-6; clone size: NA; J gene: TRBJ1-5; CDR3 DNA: TGTGCCAGCAGTTATACAGGTTGGGATAGCAATCAGCCCCAGCATTTT; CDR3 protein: CASSYTGWDSNQPQHF
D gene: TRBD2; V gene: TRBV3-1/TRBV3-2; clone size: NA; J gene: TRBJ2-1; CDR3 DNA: TGTGCCAGCAGCCAAGCCGGGGCTCTAGCGGGGGGGCCCTACAATGAGCAGTTCTTC; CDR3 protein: CASSQAGALAGGPYNEQFF
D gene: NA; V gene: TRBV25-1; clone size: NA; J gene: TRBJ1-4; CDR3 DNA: TGTGCCAGCAGTGAATCGGGGAGGTGGGACGAAAAACTGTTTTTT; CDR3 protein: CASSESGRWDEKLFF
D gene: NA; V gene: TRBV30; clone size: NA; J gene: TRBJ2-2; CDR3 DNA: TGTGCCTGGAGTGTACTTCGGAGGGCGGGACAATTGAACACCGGGGAGCTGTTTTTT; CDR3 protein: CAWSVLRRAGQLNTGELFF
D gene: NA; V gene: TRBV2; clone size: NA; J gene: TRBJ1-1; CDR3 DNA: TGTGCCAGCACTGATATGGGGGAATTTATTGGAGCTTTCTTT; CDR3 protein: CASTDMGEFIGAFF
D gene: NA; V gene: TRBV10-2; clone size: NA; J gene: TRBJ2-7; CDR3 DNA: TGCGCCAGCAACGAAGGACCCCCAGGTTTCTCCTACGAGCAGTACTTC; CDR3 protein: CASNEGPPGFSYEQYF
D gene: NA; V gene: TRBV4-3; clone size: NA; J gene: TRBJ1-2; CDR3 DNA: TGCGCCAGCAGCCAAGATCCGGGGAACTATGGCTACACCTTC; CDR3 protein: CASSQDPGNYGYTF
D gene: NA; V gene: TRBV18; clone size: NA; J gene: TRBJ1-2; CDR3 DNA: TGTGCCAGCTCACCAGTCCATGGCTACACCTTC; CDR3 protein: CASSPVHGYTF
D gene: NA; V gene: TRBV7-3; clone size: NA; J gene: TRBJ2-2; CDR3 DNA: TGTGCCAGCAGCTCTCTAGCGTACACCGGGGAGCTGTTTTTT; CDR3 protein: CASSSLAYTGELFF
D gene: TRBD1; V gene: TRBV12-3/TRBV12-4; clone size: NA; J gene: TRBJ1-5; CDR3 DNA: TGTGCCAGCACCCCGGGACAGGTATCGCCCCAGCATTTT; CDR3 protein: CASTPGQVSPQHF
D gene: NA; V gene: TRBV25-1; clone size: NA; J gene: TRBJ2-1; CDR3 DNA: TGTGCCAGCAGTGAATGGCCGCGGGACACCTCCTACAATGAGCAGTTCTTC; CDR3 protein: CASSEWPRDTSYNEQFF
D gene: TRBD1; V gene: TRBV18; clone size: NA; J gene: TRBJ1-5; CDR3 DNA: TGTGCCAGCTCCGTTAGCCGGGACAGGTCCTTGGGGCCCCAGCATTTT; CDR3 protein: CASSVSRDRSLGPQHF
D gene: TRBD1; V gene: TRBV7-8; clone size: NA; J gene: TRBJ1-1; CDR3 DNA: TGTGCCAGCAGTTCCCACAGGGGGCTGAACACTGAAGCTTTCTTT; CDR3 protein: CASSSHRGLNTEAFF
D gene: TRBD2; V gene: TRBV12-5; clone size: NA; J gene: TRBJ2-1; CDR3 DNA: TGTGCTAGTGGTCCAACCCTGGGACTAGCGGGAGGAAGGTACAATGAGCAGTTCTTC; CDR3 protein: CASGPTLGLAGGRYNEQFF
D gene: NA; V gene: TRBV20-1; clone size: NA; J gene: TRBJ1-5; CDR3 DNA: TGCAGTGCTAGTCCGAATAGCAATCAGCCCCAGCATTTT; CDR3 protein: CSASPNSNQPQHF
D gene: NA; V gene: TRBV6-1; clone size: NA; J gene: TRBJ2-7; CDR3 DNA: TGTGCCAGCAGTGAATCAATGGGGCAGGGTACCAACGAGCAGTACTTC; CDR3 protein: CASSESMGQGTNEQYF
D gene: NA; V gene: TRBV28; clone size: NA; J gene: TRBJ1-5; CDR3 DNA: TGTGCCAGCAGTTTTAGGGCAGGGGCTGGCAATCAGCCCCAGCATTTT; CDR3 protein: CASSFRAGAGNQPQHF
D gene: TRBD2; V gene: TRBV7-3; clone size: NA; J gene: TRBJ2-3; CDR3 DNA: TGTGCCAGCAGTCCGAGCGGGAGAGGCACAGATACGCAGTATTTT; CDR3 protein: CASSPSGRGTDTQYF
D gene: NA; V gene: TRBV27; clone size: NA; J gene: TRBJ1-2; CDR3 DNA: TGTGCCAGCAGTTTGAGTTGGGGTAACTATGGCTACACCTTC; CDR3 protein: CASSLSWGNYGYTF
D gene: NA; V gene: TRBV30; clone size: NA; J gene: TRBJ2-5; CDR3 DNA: TGTGCCTGGAGTGTTTTTGGTTTCGGTGAGACCCAGTACTTC; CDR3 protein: CAWSVFGFGETQYF
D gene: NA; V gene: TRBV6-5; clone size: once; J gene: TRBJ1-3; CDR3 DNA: TGTGCCAGCAGTTTGTGGCAGGCGAGCTCTGGAAACACCATATATTTT; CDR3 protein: CASSLWQASSGNTIYF
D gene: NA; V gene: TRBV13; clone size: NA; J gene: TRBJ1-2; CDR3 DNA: TGTGCCAGCAGCTTCAGGACGGGGGGGAACTATGGCTACACCTTC; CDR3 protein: CASSFRTGGNYGYTF
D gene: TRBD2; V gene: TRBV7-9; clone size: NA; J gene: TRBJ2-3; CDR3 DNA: TGTGCCAGCAGAAGGACCGGGACTAGCGGGAATACGCAGTATTTT; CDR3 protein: CASRRTGTSGNTQYF
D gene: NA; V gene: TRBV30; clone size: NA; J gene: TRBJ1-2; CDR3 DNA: TGTGCCTGGGGGAAGGGCAGTGCCCGTGTCTATGGCTACACCTTC; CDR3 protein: CAWGKGSARVYGYTF
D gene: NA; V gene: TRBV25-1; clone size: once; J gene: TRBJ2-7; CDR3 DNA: TGTGCCAGCACCCCCTGCAAGGACCGGGGATGCGAGCAGTACTTC; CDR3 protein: CASTPCKDRGCEQYF
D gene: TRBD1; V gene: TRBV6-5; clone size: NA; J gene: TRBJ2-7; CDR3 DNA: TGTGCCAGCAGTTCCCGGACAGGGCCGTACGAGCAGTACTTC; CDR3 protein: CASSSRTGPYEQYF
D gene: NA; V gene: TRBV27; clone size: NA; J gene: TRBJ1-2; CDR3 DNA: TGTGCCAGCAGCCCCCTCCGCCGAGACTACACCTTC; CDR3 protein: CASSPLRRDYTF
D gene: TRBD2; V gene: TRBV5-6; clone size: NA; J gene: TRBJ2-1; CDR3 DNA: TGTGCCAGCAGCTCAGCGATTAGCGGGAGGAAAGGCAATGAGCAGTTCTTC; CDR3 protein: CASSSAISGRKGNEQFF
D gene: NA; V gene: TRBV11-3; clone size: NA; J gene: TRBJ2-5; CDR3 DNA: TGTGCCAGCAGCTTAGCGAGGGGCGCAGAGACCCAGTACTTC; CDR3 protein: CASSLARGAETQYF
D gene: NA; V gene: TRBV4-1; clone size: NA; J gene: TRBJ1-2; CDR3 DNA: TGCGCCAGCAGCCAAGATCCGGGGGCCCAGGGAGGTGGCTACACCTTC; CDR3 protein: CASSQDPGAQGGGYTF
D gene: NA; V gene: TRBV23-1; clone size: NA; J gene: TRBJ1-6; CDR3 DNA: TGCGCCAGCAGTCAGTGGAGGGGACATTCACCCCTCCACTTT; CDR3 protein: CASSQWRGHSPLHF
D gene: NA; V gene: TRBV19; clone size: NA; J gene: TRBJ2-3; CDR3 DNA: TGTGCCAGTAGTATAGAATTAGGAGGGACGCAGTATTTT; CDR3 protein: CASSIELGGTQYF
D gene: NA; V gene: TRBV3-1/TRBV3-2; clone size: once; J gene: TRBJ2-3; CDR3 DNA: TGTGCCAGCAGCCATCCTAGCGGCACAGATACGCAGTATTTT; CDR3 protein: CASSHPSGTDTQYF
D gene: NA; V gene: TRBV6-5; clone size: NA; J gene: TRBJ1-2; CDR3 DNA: TGTGCCAGCAGTAAAATAGGTTATGGCTACACCTTC; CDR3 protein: CASSKIGYGYTF
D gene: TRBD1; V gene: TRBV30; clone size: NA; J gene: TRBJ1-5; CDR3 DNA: TGTGCCTGGAGTGTACTCGAAAACAGGGGAGGCAATCAGCCCCAGCATTTT; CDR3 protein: CAWSVLENRGGNQPQHF
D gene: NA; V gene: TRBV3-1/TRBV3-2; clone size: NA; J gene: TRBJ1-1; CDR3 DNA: TGTGCCAGCAGCCATCTAGCGAGAAAGAACACTGAAGCTTTCTTT; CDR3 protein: CASSHLARKNTEAFF
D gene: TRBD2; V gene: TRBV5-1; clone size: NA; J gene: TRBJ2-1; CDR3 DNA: TGCGCCAGCAGCTTGTCAGGGGTAGCGGGACGAAATGAGCAGTTCTTC; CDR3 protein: CASSLSGVAGRNEQFF
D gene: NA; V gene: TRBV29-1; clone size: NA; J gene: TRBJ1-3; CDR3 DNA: TGCAGCGTTGAAGGTTCTGGAAACACCATATATTTT; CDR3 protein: CSVEGSGNTIYF
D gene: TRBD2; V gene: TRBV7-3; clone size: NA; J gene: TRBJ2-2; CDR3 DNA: TGTGCCAGCGGACTAGCGGCGGGGGAGCTGTTTTTT; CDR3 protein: CASGLAAGELFF
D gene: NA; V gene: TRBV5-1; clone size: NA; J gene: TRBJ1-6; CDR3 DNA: TGCGCCAGCAGCTTGGAGGAGCATTCACCCCTCCACTTT; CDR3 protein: CASSLEEHSPLHF